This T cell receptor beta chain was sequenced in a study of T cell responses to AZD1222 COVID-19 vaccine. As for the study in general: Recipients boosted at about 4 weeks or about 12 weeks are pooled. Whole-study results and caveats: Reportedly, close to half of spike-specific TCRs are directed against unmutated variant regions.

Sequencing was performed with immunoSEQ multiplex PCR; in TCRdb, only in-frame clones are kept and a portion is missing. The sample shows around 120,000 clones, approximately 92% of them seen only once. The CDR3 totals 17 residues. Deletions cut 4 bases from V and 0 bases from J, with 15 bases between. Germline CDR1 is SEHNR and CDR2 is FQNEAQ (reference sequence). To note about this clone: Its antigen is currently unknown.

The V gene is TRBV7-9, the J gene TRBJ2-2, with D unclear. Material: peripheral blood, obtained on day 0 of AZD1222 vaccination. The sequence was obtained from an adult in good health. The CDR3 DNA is TGTGCCAGCAGCTCCCCCCGCCGACTTGCGAACACCGGGGAGCTGTTTTTT. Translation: CASSSPRRLANTGELFF.